The 4 T cell receptor beta chains below were found in one sample sequenced in a study of blood T cell repertoires in COVID-19. Sequenced by immunoSEQ multiplex PCR; TCRdb stores in-frame clones only, minus some. The sample lists about 440,000 clones; around 89% were seen once. What was sequenced was peripheral blood. Source of these receptors: a woman between 50 and 59 years old with COVID-19, enrolled during active disease.

The chain combines TRBV2 with TRBJ1-1; 12 bases map to TRBD1. The CDR3 is 14 residues long. Germline trimming cut 10 bases from V and 6 bases from J; bases unmatched to any gene: 9. The germline V gene has CDR1 SNHLY and CDR2 FYNNEI. The CDR3 DNA sequence: TGTGCCACGCTTCGGGACAGGGGGCTCGCTGAAGCTTTCTTT. This translates into CATLRDRGLAEAFF.

The chain employs TRBV28 and TRBJ2-1; 7 nucleotides match TRBD1. CDR3 length: 16 residues. J lost 0 bases, V lost 2 bases, and 4 bases had no gene match. CDR1 is MDHEN and CDR2 is SYDVKM in the germline V gene. CDR3 DNA sequence: TGTGCCAGCAGTTTACGACAGGGCAGCTCCTACAATGAGCAGTTCTTC. This translates into CASSLRQGSSYNEQFF.

The CDR3 region has the DNA TGTGCCAGCAGTTTTCTCCCCTACGAGCAGTACTTC. Amino acid sequence: CASSFLPYEQYF. The chain has TRBV2 and TRBJ2-7; D is uncertain. V lost 5 bases, J lost 2 bases, and 7 bases lay in between. The CDR3 length is 12 residues. Germline V gene data show CDR1 as SNHLY and CDR2 as FYNNEI.

The table lists this clone with a few counts. The chain links TRBV5-1 to TRBJ1-1, with D possibly matching TRBD1 (6 bases). Per the germline V gene, CDR1 is SGHRS and CDR2 is YFSETQ. This CDR3 spans 16 amino acids. Trimming took 3 bases from V and 3 from J, leaving 18 bases between them. The CDR3 reads CASSSREGEGDTEAFF. Here the CDR3 DNA reads TGCGCCAGCAGCTCCCGTGAGGGGGAAGGGGACACTGAAGCTTTCTTT.